Below are 7 T cell receptor beta chains sequenced from a single sample in a study of identical twins. MiXCR, run by TCRdb on the 5' RACE reads, gives a single entry per CDR3 protein. The repertoire holds 1.5 million to 2 million distinct CDR3 sequences, with less than 40% as singletons. Sequencing was done on a sample of cord blood. The receptors come from a newborn girl in good health.

The chain has TRBV14 and TRBJ2-3; D is possibly TRBD2 (5 bases). V lost 2 bases and J lost 3, with 12 bases in between. CDR1 is SGHDN and CDR2 is FVKESK in the germline V gene. CDR3 length equals 15 residues. This CDR3 is CASSQRRRRTDTQYF. CDR3 DNA: TGTGCCAGCAGCCAAAGAAGGAGGCGAACAGATACGCAGTATTTT.

The chain links TRBV12-3 or TRBV12-4 to TRBJ2-1; 7 bases fit TRBD2. CDR3 length equals 15 residues. The J segment lost 5 bases and the V segment lost 2 bases, leaving 6 bases of the junction unmatched. Here the CDR3 DNA reads TGTGCCAGCAGTTTAAGGGCGGGGGTACACAATGAGCAGTTCTTC. Protein sequence: CASSLRAGVHNEQFF.

The rearrangement uses TRBV2 and TRBJ2-7, with D possibly called TRBD1 or TRBD2 (5 bases each). The CDR3 spans 14 residues. V was clipped by 3 bases and J by 1 base, with 10 bases between them. Germline CDR1 and CDR2: SNHLY and FYNNEI. The CDR3 loop is CASSDQGRSYEQYF. The CDR3 nucleotides are TGTGCCAGCAGTGACCAGGGACGGTCCTACGAGCAGTACTTC.

This clonotype was counted a few times. At one boundary the junction diverges from the germline segment, which might be a read error. CDR3 nucleotide sequence: TGTGCCAGCAGCCTAGGGACAGCCAAAGTCTATGGCTACACCTTC. Translated, it gives CASSLGTAKVYGYTF. The chain recombines TRBV13 with TRBJ1-2, with 7 bases that match TRBD1. The CDR3 contains 15 residues. CDR1 is PRHDT and CDR2 is FYEKMQ in the germline V gene (reference sequence). Complete variable domain (other parts from reference TRBV13 and TRBJ1-2): AAGVIQSPRHLIKEKRETATLKCYPIPRHDTVYWYQQGPGQDPQFLISFYEKMQSDKGSIPDRFSAQQFSDYHSELNMSSLELGDSALYFCASSLGTAKVYGYTFGSGTRLTVV.

The chain joins TRBV7-2 to TRBJ2-1; TRBD2 matches at 10 bases. The end of the DNA fits TRBJ2-7 better, so the J call may be wrong. The CDR3 is 18 residues long. Germline V lookup: CDR1 SGHTA, CDR2 FQGNSA. This CDR3 is CASSLVASGGSSYNEQYF. CDR3 sequence (DNA): TGTGCCAGCAGCTTGGTGGCTAGCGGGGGCAGCTCCTACAATGAGCAGTACTTC.

The sample holds a few counts of this clonotype. The chain recombines TRBV6-5 with TRBJ2-7; maybe TRBD2 (5 bases). CDR3 length: 13 amino acids. Trimming stripped 6 bases from V and 3 bases from J, with 12 bases between. Germline loops: CDR1 MNHEY, CDR2 SVGAGI. Here the CDR3 DNA reads TGTGCCAGCAGGAGTAACGGGGACTACGAGCAGTACTTC. As protein: CASRSNGDYEQYF.

The chain couples TRBV14 to TRBJ2-7; the D gene is possibly TRBD2 (5 bases). Germline V gene data show CDR1 as SGHDN and CDR2 as FVKESK. CDR3 length: 14 residues. The V end lost 3 bases, the J end lost 0 bases, and 9 bases lay between the germline ends. The CDR3 spells CASSHTGDSYEQYF. Here the CDR3 DNA reads TGTGCCAGCAGCCATACCGGGGACTCCTACGAGCAGTACTTC.